Below, 26 T cell receptor beta chains from the same sample are listed, as sequenced in a study of blood T cells in healthy people across ages. Then a second PCR, running about 6 to 12 cycles, was carried out with a sample-barcoded 5' primer and a J-beta primer mix. Each CDR3 protein gets one entry after TCRdb re-called the 5' RACE reads with MiXCR. The table has fewer than 1.5 million distinct CDR3 sequences, 42% seen once. What was sequenced was blood. Receptor source: a young woman in good health.

This clonotype came up a few times. V and J are TRBV12-3 or TRBV12-4 and TRBJ2-7, with D uncertain. V was pared by 5 bases and J by 5 bases, with 16 bases between. There are 14 residues in the CDR3. The CDR3 protein is CASSPRPLADEQYF. The CDR3 DNA sequence: TGTGCCAGCAGTCCCCGGCCCCTTGCTGACGAGCAGTACTTC.

This rearrangement joins TRBV18 to TRBJ2-5; TRBD2 agrees at 7 bases. The better agreement between TRBJ2-7 and the DNA end casts doubt on the J call. The CDR3 covers 14 residues. The V gene's germline CDR1 is KGHSH and CDR2 LQKENI. Here the CDR3 reads CASSPFGLGNEQYF. Written as DNA, the CDR3 is TGTGCCAGCTCACCATTTGGACTAGGGAACGAGCAGTACTTC.

The CDR3 DNA sequence: TGTGCCAGCAGTGAATCGGCAGACAAAAATCAGCCCCAGCATTTT. This translates into CASSESADKNQPQHF. The chain employs TRBV6-1 and TRBJ1-5; D is uncertain. V was trimmed by 2 bases and J by 4 bases, leaving 12 bases between them. The CDR3 is 15 residues long. Germline V gene lookup returns CDR1 MNHNS and CDR2 SASEGT.

V is TRBV28 and J is TRBJ2-4, with D perhaps matching TRBD1 (5 bases). Trimming stripped 2 bases from V and 7 bases from J, with 12 bases between. There are 14 residues in the CDR3. Germline-derived CDR1 and CDR2 are MDHEN and SYDVKM. This CDR3 reads CASSLSTGVNIQYF. CDR3 DNA sequence: TGTGCCAGCAGTTTAAGTACAGGCGTGAACATTCAGTACTTC.

This clonotype was recorded a few times. This chain joins TRBV6-5 and TRBJ1-2; unclear D gene. V was trimmed by 8 bases and J by 4 bases, leaving 11 bases between them. Germline CDR1 is MNHEY and CDR2 is SVGAGI. The CDR3 is made up of 12 amino acids. The CDR3 coding sequence is TGTGCCAGCTTGGACCGGGGCTATGGCTACACCTTC. The encoded protein is CASLDRGYGYTF.

J is TRBJ2-7 and V is TRBV20-1; 10 nucleotides agree with TRBD2. The CDR3 extends over 17 amino acids. Germline V gene sequence: CDR1 DFQATT, CDR2 SNEGSKA (reference sequence). The V and J ends lost 0 bases and 1 base, in that order; junction bases with no gene match: 9. For the CDR3, the DNA is TGCAGTGCTAGAGATCGAGGGCTAGCGGGAGTGTCCTACGAGCAGTACTTC. Its protein is CSARDRGLAGVSYEQYF.

This chain links TRBV15 with TRBJ1-1; D may be TRBD1 (5 bases). The ends were cut back, 5 bases at V and 5 bases at J, with 27 bases in the middle. Looked up from germline, CDR1 is LNHNV and CDR2 is YYDKDF (reference sequence). This CDR3 comprises 18 residues. The CDR3 nucleotides are TGTGCCACCAGCGCTCGTGGGACCTCCGGTGGAGTAGGGACTGAAGCTTTCTTT. This translates into CATSARGTSGGVGTEAFF. Together with reference TRBV15 and TRBJ1-1, the CDR3 gives the full variable domain: DAMVIQNPRYQVTQFGKPVTLSCSQTLNHNVMYWYQQKSSQAPKLLFHYYDKDFNNEADTPDNFQSRRPNTSFCFLDIRSPGLGDTAMYLCATSARGTSGGVGTEAFFGQGTRLTVV.

The J gene is TRBJ2-7, the V gene TRBV20-1; D might be TRBD2 (7 bases). The CDR3 is 15 amino acids. V lost 1 base, J lost 7 bases, and 20 bases lay in between. From germline, CDR1 is DFQATT and CDR2 SNEGSKA (reference sequence). DNA of the CDR3: TGCAGTGCTAGAGGGGGGGCTGGGGACTACAATGAGCAGTACTTC. This codes for CSARGGAGDYNEQYF.

The chain employs TRBV13 and TRBJ2-7, with TRBD2 identical over 8 bases. Losses at the gene ends were 2 bases for V and 2 bases for J; bases not matched to a gene: 2. The CDR3 has 14 amino acids. From germline, CDR1 is PRHDT and CDR2 FYEKMQ (reference sequence). Here the CDR3 DNA reads TGTGCCAGCAGCTTAACAGCGGGGGCCTACGAGCAGTACTTC. It encodes CASSLTAGAYEQYF.

This chain uses TRBV20-1 with TRBJ1-1; 8 bases fit TRBD1. CDR1 is DFQATT, CDR2 SNEGSKA, per germline (reference sequence). V trimming: 5 bases; J trimming: 1 base; junction bases outside the gene matches: 12. The CDR3 consists of 16 residues. The CDR3 loop is CSAYTMTGARNTEAFF. The CDR3 DNA reads as TGCAGTGCTTATACTATGACAGGGGCAAGGAACACTGAAGCTTTCTTT.

The CDR3 DNA reads as TGTGCCAGCAGATCGGACCTCAGTAGTTCACCCCTCCACTTT. This codes for CASRSDLSSSPLHF. The V gene is TRBV6-1, the J gene TRBJ1-6; D uncertain. Germline loops: CDR1 MNHNS, CDR2 SASEGT. This CDR3 has 14 amino acids. The V gene lost 6 bases and the J gene lost 9 bases, with 15 bases spanning the gap.

In its sample, this clonotype was seen a few times. V usage is TRBV3-1 and J usage is TRBJ2-1; TRBD2 is a possible D gene (6 bases). Looked up from germline, CDR1 is LGHDT and CDR2 is YNNKEL (reference sequence). The CDR3 is 13 amino acids. V shed 1 base and J shed 8 bases, with 9 bases lying between them. The CDR3 is CASSQGGVDEQFF. Written as DNA, the CDR3 is TGTGCCAGCAGCCAAGGCGGGGTCGATGAGCAGTTCTTC.

This clonotype was observed a few times. V gene TRBV20-1 combines with J gene TRBJ2-1, with TRBD1 identical over 8 bases. V shed 0 bases and J 7 bases; nucleotides not matched to a gene: 11. Germline loops: CDR1 DFQATT, CDR2 SNEGSKA (reference sequence). The CDR3 has 16 amino acids. The DNA for the CDR3 is TGCAGTGCTAGAGATGTGGGACAGGTGGCCCCAAATGAGCAGTTCTTC. This gives the protein CSARDVGQVAPNEQFF.

The V call is TRBV2, the J call TRBJ2-3; D is ambiguous. The CDR3 consists of 16 residues. Trimming removed 9 bases at V and 0 bases at J, with 19 bases between. CDR1 is SNHLY, CDR2 FYNNEI, per germline. CDR3 nucleotide sequence: TGTGCCAGTAGCACCAATCTGGGCTTTAGCACAGATACGCAGTATTTT. It specifies CASSTNLGFSTDTQYF.

There are many counts of this clonotype. This chain connects TRBV4-1 to TRBJ2-1; no clear D. Germline V gene sequence: CDR1 MGHRA, CDR2 YSYEKL. The CDR3 is 14 residues long. The V and J ends lost 0 bases and 11 bases respectively, with 14 bases between them. For the CDR3, the DNA is TGCGCCAGCAGCCAAGATCAGGCTACTACTAAGCAGTTCTTC. Its translation: CASSQDQATTKQFF.

This clonotype was recorded a few times. The rearrangement links TRBV4-1 to TRBJ1-2; 7 bases align to TRBD1. Germline assignment: CDR1 MGHRA and CDR2 YSYEKL. Trimming removed 4 bases from V and 6 bases from J; junction bases left unmatched: 8. The CDR3 length is 14 residues. CDR3: CASSLYGTADGYTF. The DNA for the CDR3 is TGCGCCAGCAGCCTCTACGGGACAGCAGATGGCTACACCTTC.

The chain has TRBV27 and TRBJ1-6; perhaps TRBD1 as D (6 bases). This CDR3 comprises 16 residues. Trimming pared 4 bases from V and 0 bases from J, leaving 10 bases between. The germline V gene encodes CDR1 MNHEY and CDR2 SMNVEV (reference sequence). The CDR3 spells CASSSSTGSYNSPLHF. Written as DNA, the CDR3 is TGTGCCAGCAGTTCCTCGACAGGCTCCTATAATTCACCCCTCCACTTT.

On this clonotype: The junction does not match germline at one end; this may be a read error. The CDR3: CASSLMDRRSYKQYF. The CDR3 DNA follows: TGTGCCAGCAGCTTAATGGACAGGCGATCCTACAAGCAGTACTTC. V is TRBV13 and J is TRBJ2-7, with 7 positions matching TRBD1. Per germline, CDR1 PRHDT and CDR2 FYEKMQ (reference sequence). CDR3 size: 15 residues.

This clonotype was seen more than once but under ten times. The V call is TRBV12-3 or TRBV12-4, the J call TRBJ1-1; tentative D call: TRBD1 (5 bases). The V and J ends lost 5 bases and 2 bases respectively, with 15 bases between them. This CDR3 has 15 residues. CDR3 region: CASSPGKPTNTEAFF. CDR3 DNA: TGTGCCAGCAGTCCAGGGAAGCCCACAAACACTGAAGCTTTCTTT.

This clonotype appeared many times. This chain connects TRBV4-1 to TRBJ2-7; no reliable D call. The CDR3 is 13 amino acids. V was pared by 1 base and J by 3 bases, with 7 bases between. Germline assignment: CDR1 MGHRA and CDR2 YSYEKL. The CDR3 loop reads CASSQVLNYEQYF. The CDR3 nucleotides are TGCGCCAGCAGCCAAGTCCTAAACTACGAGCAGTACTTC.

The chain is built from TRBV21-1 and TRBJ2-7; TRBD2, the table's D call, was not compared with the DNA. TRBV21-1 is a pseudogene locus. The CDR3 consists of 23 residues. In DNA, the CDR3 is TGTGCCAGCAGCACGCCTTGGCGGGCTAGCGGGATACCAACTCGACCGACAGCCTACGAGCAGTACTTC. Residues: CASSTPWRASGIPTRPTAYEQYF.

The V call is TRBV20-1, the J call TRBJ1-2; D might be TRBD1 (6 bases). The germline gives CDR1 DFQATT, CDR2 SNEGSKA (reference sequence). The CDR3 is 19 residues long. V lost 0 bases, J lost 5 bases, and 28 bases lay in between. CDR3 residues: CSARDVEALPLGRGYGYTF. Here the CDR3 DNA reads TGCAGTGCTAGAGATGTGGAAGCCCTCCCGTTGGGCAGGGGTTATGGCTACACCTTC.

The gene calls are TRBV27 and TRBJ2-7; TRBD1 agrees at 9 bases. V trimming: 6 bases; J trimming: 1 base; junction bases outside the gene matches: 4. The CDR3 loop spans 14 amino acids. Germline V lookup: CDR1 MNHEY, CDR2 SMNVEV (reference sequence). In nucleotides, the CDR3 is TGTGCCAGCAGGGGACAGGGCTTGTCCTACGAGCAGTACTTC. Translated: CASRGQGLSYEQYF.

This clonotype was seen only once. This chain links TRBV29-1 with TRBJ2-7; 9 positions match TRBD1. This CDR3 has 14 amino acids. After removal of 4 bases from V and 4 bases from J, the junction contained 8 bases not matched to a gene. Germline V gene lookup returns CDR1 SQVTM and CDR2 ANQGSEA. Here the CDR3 reads CSVGTPGQGYEQYF. The DNA for the CDR3 is TGCAGCGTTGGGACTCCGGGACAGGGATACGAGCAGTACTTC.

V gene TRBV4-1 combines with J gene TRBJ1-2, with 7 bases matching TRBD1. V shed 0 bases and J 1 base; nucleotides not matched to a gene: 8. Germline values: CDR1 MGHRA, CDR2 YSYEKL. The CDR3 is 17 amino acids. The CDR3: CASSQESGAGGNYGYTF. In DNA, the CDR3 is TGCGCCAGCAGCCAAGAATCGGGGGCAGGGGGTAACTATGGCTACACCTTC.

V gene TRBV7-9 combines with J gene TRBJ2-4; D gene unclear. The CDR3 has 14 amino acids. Germline V gene sequence: CDR1 SEHNR, CDR2 FQNEAQ (reference sequence). Between the trimmed V and J ends, which lost 5 bases and 0 bases, there was a span of 8 bases. The CDR3 protein is CASSVSVAKNIQYF. Here the CDR3 DNA reads TGTGCCAGCAGCGTATCGGTAGCCAAAAACATTCAGTACTTC.